This T cell receptor (beta chain) was recorded in a study of regulatory T cells in long-lasting Graves disease. This clonotype was seen only a few times. Assembly of TCR beta libraries relied on iRepertoire HTBI primers together with Arm-PCR of CDR3 regions. TCRdb reanalysed the multiplex PCR reads using MiXCR and keeps one entry per CDR3 protein. Of more than 350,000 distinct CDR3 sequences in the sample, 14% to 15% were seen once. Documented time point: newly diagnosed GD, antithyroid drugs for less than 3 months. The TCR library was made from RNA that had been extracted from PBMCs in TRIzol. The germline V gene has CDR1 MNHNS and CDR2 SASEGT. The CDR3 has 12 residues. V lost 6 bases and J lost 6, with 9 bases in between. The same data also went into a second study, on T cells in Graves' hyperthyroidism and ophthalmopathy.

The chain employs TRBV6-1 and TRBJ2-1, with unresolved D. Sequenced material: peripheral blood mononuclear cells (PBMCs), taken at new diagnosis, from a patient treated with antithyroid drugs. This receptor was identified in a woman aged 25 to 39 with Graves disease. In DNA, the CDR3 is TGTGCCAGCAGCACAATAGGCAATGAGCAGTTCTTC. Translation: CASSTIGNEQFF.